Sequencing of this T cell receptor (beta chain) was carried out in a study of T-cell memory formation after mild COVID-19. Study-wide background: The TCR clusters were mostly specific to one donor.

Germline V gene sequence: CDR1 LGHNA, CDR2 YSLEER. Between the trimmed V and J ends, which lost 5 bases and 2 bases, there was a span of 19 bases. The CDR3 runs 16 residues. TCRdb reprocessed the 5' RACE reads via MiXCR and lists one record per CDR3 protein. Counted here are fewer than 700,000 distinct CDR3 sequences, 20% to 25% occurring once; the ten biggest clones make up around 7.7%. This clonotype was counted a few times. Its antigen is not identified. Study results and limitations: CD4+ clones that contracted lay mainly in CM and EM; CD8+ ones lay in EMRA. Contracting clones from day 15 to 85 had balanced CD4/CD8; later expanders favoured CD4+.

The rearrangement links TRBV4-3 to TRBJ2-7; tentative D call: TRBD1 (6 bases). The TCR sequence derives from an adult woman who had mild COVID-19 (a few samples of this study predate the infection). Cell type and time point are not known. What was sequenced was PBMCs or a T cell subset sorted from them (not recorded which). CDR3 DNA: TGCGCCAGCAGCGCCGACGGAACCGGACAGCCCTACGAGCAGTACTTC. Amino acid sequence: CASSADGTGQPYEQYF.